One sample yielded the 7 T cell receptor beta chains listed below, sequenced in a study of cytotoxic CD8 clonotypes in ibrutinib-treated CLL. Using immunoSEQ multiplex PCR, the repertoire was profiled, and TCRdb retains in-frame clones only, with some absent. In the table there are hundreds of thousands of clones, roughly 70% of which are singletons. The sample consisted of PBMCs, taken after 36 months of ibrutinib treatment. Every receptor here comes from a human donor with chronic lymphocytic leukemia.

This chain connects TRBV27 to TRBJ2-1, with 9 nucleotides matching TRBD1. This CDR3 is 16 amino acids long. Losses at the gene ends were 2 bases for V and 1 base for J; bases not matched to a gene: 3. CDR1 and CDR2 from the germline V gene are MNHEY and SMNVEV (reference sequence). CDR3 sequence (DNA): TGTGCCAGCAGTTTAAGACAGGGGGTGTCCTACAATGAGCAGTTCTTC. This translates into CASSLRQGVSYNEQFF.

The chain couples TRBV4-1 to TRBJ1-3; TRBD1 might be the D (5 bases). Trimming removed 0 bases at V and 0 bases at J, with 12 bases between. Germline lookup yields CDR1 MGHRA and CDR2 YSYEKL. The CDR3 totals 17 residues. This chain's CDR3 is CASSQDGRALSGNTIYF. The CDR3 coding sequence is TGCGCCAGCAGCCAAGACGGCAGGGCCCTCTCTGGAAACACCATATATTTT.

This clone was observed a few times. V usage is TRBV4-1 and J usage is TRBJ2-7, with D perhaps TRBD1 or TRBD2 (5 bases each). The ends were cut back, 0 bases at V and 1 base at J, with 7 bases in the middle. CDR3 length: 14 amino acids. The germline V gene has CDR1 MGHRA and CDR2 YSYEKL. The CDR3 region is CASSQEGDSYEQYF. The CDR3 DNA reads TGCGCCAGCAGCCAAGAGGGGGATTCCTACGAGCAGTACTTC.

The V and J genes are TRBV6-6 and TRBJ2-7; D is unclear. Trimming took off 0 bases at V and 0 bases at J, with 9 bases between the two ends. The germline V gene has CDR1 MNHNY and CDR2 SVGAGI (reference sequence). The CDR3 is 15 amino acids. The CDR3 reads CASSYSRFGSYEQYF. In nucleotides, the CDR3 is TGTGCCAGCAGTTACTCCCGGTTCGGCTCCTACGAGCAGTACTTC.

This chain connects TRBV6-1 to TRBJ2-1, with unresolved D. The germline gives CDR1 MNHNS, CDR2 SASEGT. Trimming took off 10 bases at V and 5 bases at J, with 9 bases between the two ends. The CDR3 totals 11 residues. CDR3: CATPRDNEQFF. CDR3 bases: TGTGCCACCCCTCGTGACAATGAGCAGTTCTTC.

V and J are TRBV6-6 and TRBJ1-5, with a tentative D call TRBD1 (6 bases). Germline V gene data show CDR1 as MNHNY and CDR2 as SVGAGI (reference sequence). Trimming removed 2 bases at V and 5 bases at J, with 13 bases between. The CDR3 sequence is 15 residues long. CDR3 nucleotides: TGTGCCAGCAGTTACAATGGACAGATAGATCAGCCCCAGCATTTT. It specifies CASSYNGQIDQPQHF.

This sequence joins TRBV5-1 and TRBJ1-6, with no clear D. V was cut by 1 base and J by 8 bases, with 7 bases left in between. Germline CDR1 SGHRS, CDR2 YFSETQ. The CDR3 consists of 13 residues. CDR3 residues: CASSLFRDSPLHF. CDR3 nucleotides: TGCGCCAGCAGCTTGTTTCGGGATTCACCCCTCCACTTT.